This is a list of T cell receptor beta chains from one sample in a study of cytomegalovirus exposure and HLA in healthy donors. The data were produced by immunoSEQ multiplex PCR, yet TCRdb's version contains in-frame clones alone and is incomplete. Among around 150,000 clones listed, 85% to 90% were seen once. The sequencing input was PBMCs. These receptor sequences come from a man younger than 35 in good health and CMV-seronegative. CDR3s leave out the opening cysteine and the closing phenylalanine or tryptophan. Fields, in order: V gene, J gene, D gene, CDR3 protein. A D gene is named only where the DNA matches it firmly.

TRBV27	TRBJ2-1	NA	ASTSRRAYNEQF
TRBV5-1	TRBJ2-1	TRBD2	ASSSTTELAGGRSYNEQF
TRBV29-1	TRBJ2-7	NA	SVETARTPYEQY
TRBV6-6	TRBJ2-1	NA	ASSYGQLYNEQF
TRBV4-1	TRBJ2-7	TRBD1	ASSQLQGRDEQY
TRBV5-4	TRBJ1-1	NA	ASSLVGSGTEAF
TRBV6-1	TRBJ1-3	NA	ASGRQGLPGNTIY
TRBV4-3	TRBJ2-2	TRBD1	ASSQDTGGFIVLF
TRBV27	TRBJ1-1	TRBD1	ASSLRQGANEAF
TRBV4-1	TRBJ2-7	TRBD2	ASSQISGDSYEQY
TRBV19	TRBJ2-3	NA	ASSTPETADTQY
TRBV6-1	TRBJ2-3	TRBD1	ASRQTRDREDTQY
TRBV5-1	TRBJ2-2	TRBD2	ASSLRVAGGRNTGELF
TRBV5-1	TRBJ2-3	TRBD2	ASSSDLAASTDTQY
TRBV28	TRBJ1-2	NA	ASSPVQGYGYT
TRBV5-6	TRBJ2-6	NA	ASSYSSVGANVLT
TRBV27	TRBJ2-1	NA	ASSSETTNEQF
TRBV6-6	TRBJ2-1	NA	ASSYRVGTTYNEQF
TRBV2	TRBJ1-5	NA	ASSLEAVYSNQPQH
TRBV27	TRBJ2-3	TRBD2	ASSPGTSGTDTQY
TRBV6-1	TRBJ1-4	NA	ASSEEMGGRAEKLF
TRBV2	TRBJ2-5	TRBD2	ASTGWRGQETQY